This T cell receptor (beta chain) came from a study of shared clonotypes between healthy human individuals. Germline CDR1 reads SNHLY; CDR2 reads FYNNEI. The CDR3 length equals 10 residues, ends included. The deep-level immunoSEQ assay was used. Profiling relied on immunoSEQ multiplex PCR, and the TCRdb table lists in-frame clones only, not all of them. The sample holds about 1.5 million clones, 98% seen once. To note about this clone: This likely comes from a read error, as the CDR3 has no conserved phenylalanine or tryptophan at its end. The DNA is left out, because the CDR3 cannot be placed on it with certainty; the CDR3 is given as TCRdb lists it.

The origin of this receptor is a man younger than 45 in good health. The sample was naive CD4+ T cells sorted from blood. Indicated subset: CD45RA+ positively selected. The V gene is TRBV2, the J gene TRBJ1-1. The CDR3 spells CASSEPPTVA.